These T cell receptor beta chains were read from a single sample in a study of blood T cell repertoires in COVID-19. Clones were sequenced by immunoSEQ multiplex PCR, and TCRdb holds only the in-frame ones, with some missing. The profile shows some 100,000 clones, around nine tenths of them singletons. Sample: peripheral blood. All receptors derive from a woman older than 75 with active COVID-19. CDR3s include the opening cysteine and the closing phenylalanine or tryptophan. Fields, in order: CDR3 protein, CDR3 DNA, V gene, clone size, J gene, D gene. A D gene is named only where the DNA matches it firmly. Size values are once, few and many counts, or a class for expanded clones, and some rows have none.

CASSFGLTGELFF	TGTGCCAGCAGCTTCGGTCTAACCGGGGAGCTGTTTTTT	TRBV5-6	-	TRBJ2-2	-
CASSLIGTSETYEQYF	TGTGCCAGCAGCCTGATCGGGACATCGGAAACTTACGAGCAGTACTTC	TRBV4-2	-	TRBJ2-7	-
CASSQEGGDTGELFF	TGTGCCAGCAGCCAAGAAGGAGGGGACACCGGGGAGCTGTTTTTT	TRBV4-2	-	TRBJ2-2	-
CASSPTDLNTEAFF	TGTGCCAGCTCACCAACAGACCTGAACACTGAAGCTTTCTTT	TRBV18	-	TRBJ1-1	-
CASSFDPTARSEAFF	TGCGCCAGCAGTTTTGACCCTACAGCCAGATCTGAAGCTTTCTTT	TRBV5-1	-	TRBJ1-1	-
CASKRTSADTDTQYF	TGCGCCAGCAAGAGGACTAGCGCCGACACAGATACGCAGTATTTT	TRBV4-1	-	TRBJ2-3	TRBD2
CASRKDSGRPRDTQYF	TGTGCCAGCAGGAAAGATAGCGGGAGGCCTCGAGATACGCAGTATTTT	TRBV11-2	-	TRBJ2-3	TRBD2
CASSPAGTSGSYEQYF	TGTGCCAGCAGCCCCGCGGGGACTAGCGGGAGCTACGAGCAGTACTTC	TRBV11-2	once	TRBJ2-7	TRBD2
CASSQDPPGNTIYF	TGTGCCAGCAGCCAAGATCCCCCAGGAAACACCATATATTTT	TRBV14	-	TRBJ1-3	-
CASSPVGVKDNEQFF	TGTGCCAGCAGCCCTGTCGGGGTCAAGGACAATGAGCAGTTCTTC	TRBV7-2	-	TRBJ2-1	-
CASSKGLSGSTYNEQFF	TGTGCCAGCAGCAAAGGGCTTAGCGGGAGCACCTACAATGAGCAGTTCTTC	TRBV7-9	-	TRBJ2-1	TRBD2
CASRYGLVEQYF	TGTGCCAGCAGATACGGACTGGTTGAGCAGTACTTC	TRBV6-2/TRBV6-3	few	TRBJ2-7	-
CASSFYGRGSYGYTF	TGTGCCAGCAGCTTCTACGGCAGGGGATCCTATGGCTACACCTTC	TRBV5-8	-	TRBJ1-2	-
CATQGREVYKLFF	TGTGCCACCCAAGGTCGGGAGGTGTATAAACTGTTTTTT	TRBV28	-	TRBJ1-4	-
CASSQNRGRAYGYTF	TGTGCCAGCAGCCAAAACAGGGGGCGCGCCTATGGCTACACCTTC	TRBV3-1/TRBV3-2	-	TRBJ1-2	TRBD1
CASSIRPGQGTAHYGYTF	TGTGCCAGTAGTATAAGACCGGGACAGGGGACGGCACATTATGGCTACACCTTC	TRBV19	-	TRBJ1-2	TRBD1
CASIPPGDGSGYTF	TGTGCCAGTATCCCCCCGGGGGACGGTAGCGGCTACACCTTC	TRBV19	-	TRBJ1-2	-
CASSPGTLIYGGYTF	TGTGCCAGCAGTCCCGGGACACTTATATACGGTGGCTACACCTTC	TRBV28	-	TRBJ1-2	-
CASSLFRGTGELFF	TGTGCCAGCAGCTTATTCAGGGGAACCGGGGAGCTGTTTTTT	TRBV7-2	-	TRBJ2-2	-
CASSQELAGYNEQFF	TGTGCCAGCAGCCAAGAATTAGCGGGGTACAATGAGCAGTTCTTC	TRBV4-2	-	TRBJ2-1	TRBD2
CASSIDALTDTQYF	TGTGCCAGTAGTATAGACGCACTCACAGATACGCAGTATTTT	TRBV19	-	TRBJ2-3	-
CASSYSGGMYTEAFF	TGTGCCAGCAGTTACTCGGGGGGGATGTACACTGAAGCTTTCTTT	TRBV6-5	-	TRBJ1-1	-
CASSQDRGLLLGQFF	TGTGCCAGCAGCCAAGATAGGGGACTCCTCTTGGGGCAGTTCTTC	TRBV14	-	TRBJ2-1	-
CASSARGTSTDTQYF	TGTGCCAGCAGCGCCAGAGGGACTAGCACAGATACGCAGTATTTT	TRBV9	-	TRBJ2-3	-
CASSLGDRGLNEQFF	TGTGCCAGCAGCCTCGGGGACAGGGGGCTCAATGAGCAGTTCTTC	TRBV3-1/TRBV3-2	-	TRBJ2-1	TRBD1
CAWSVLATLGDTQYF	TGTGCCTGGAGTGTACTAGCGACCTTAGGTGATACGCAGTATTTT	TRBV30	-	TRBJ2-3	TRBD2
CASSYLLRGTLPRGNWDEQFF	TGTGCCAGCAGTTACCTCCTCCGCGGCACCCTACCGCGGGGTAATTGGGATGAGCAGTTCTTC	TRBV6-2/TRBV6-3	-	TRBJ2-1	-
CSVVGGEETQYF	TGCAGCGTTGTTGGCGGGGAAGAGACCCAGTACTTC	TRBV29-1	-	TRBJ2-5	-
CASSAIAGGADTQYF	TGTGCCAGCAGCGCGATAGCGGGAGGGGCAGATACGCAGTATTTT	TRBV9	-	TRBJ2-3	TRBD2
CASSSGTGPYEQYF	TGTGCCAGCAGTTCCGGGACAGGGCCCTACGAGCAGTACTTC	TRBV5-4	-	TRBJ2-7	TRBD1
CASSLGGVTSTDTQYF	TGTGCCAGCAGCCTCGGAGGAGTCACTAGCACAGATACGCAGTATTTT	TRBV5-5	-	TRBJ2-3	-
CASKFGPFSTDTQYF	TGTGCCAGCAAGTTTGGCCCTTTTAGCACAGATACGCAGTATTTT	TRBV6-5	once	TRBJ2-3	-
CASSRGSAGANTEAFF	TGTGCCAGCAGTAGGGGGTCGGCTGGAGCGAACACTGAAGCTTTCTTT	TRBV28	-	TRBJ1-1	-
CASSLGTPDTQYF	TGTGCCAGCAGCCTCGGGACACCGGATACGCAGTATTTT	TRBV3-1/TRBV3-2	-	TRBJ2-3	-
CASTDRGRLPQHF	TGTGCCAGCACGGACAGGGGGAGGCTGCCCCAGCATTTT	TRBV6-5	-	TRBJ1-5	TRBD1
CASSRTRGNTIYF	TGTGCCAGCAGCCGGACACGAGGAAACACCATATATTTT	TRBV7-8	-	TRBJ1-3	-
CASSLASGNTIYF	TGTGCCAGCAGCTTGGCCAGTGGAAACACCATATATTTT	TRBV5-4	-	TRBJ1-3	-
CASSLYGRPEAFF	TGTGCCAGCAGTTTATACGGCAGGCCTGAAGCTTTCTTT	TRBV28	-	TRBJ1-1	-
CASTVDRGSGEQFF	TGTGCCAGCACCGTGGACAGGGGTTCTGGTGAGCAGTTCTTC	TRBV7-7	-	TRBJ2-1	TRBD1
CASSLFGDSRPQHF	TGTGCCAGCAGTTTATTTGGAGATTCGAGGCCCCAGCATTTT	TRBV28	-	TRBJ1-5	-
CASGRGPPEFF	TGTGCTAGTGGTCGCGGCCCTCCCGAGTTCTTC	TRBV12-5	-	TRBJ2-1	-
CASSFPYSSAYTF	TGTGCCAGCAGTTTCCCCTACTCAAGTGCCTACACCTTC	TRBV12-3/TRBV12-4	-	TRBJ1-2	-
CASSVEAYHEQYF	TGTGCCAGCAGCGTTGAGGCCTACCACGAGCAGTACTTC	TRBV9	-	TRBJ2-7	-
CASSPDFGSPLGEQYF	TGTGCCAGCAGCCCTGACTTCGGCTCCCCATTGGGCGAGCAGTACTTC	TRBV11-2	-	TRBJ2-7	-
CASSLDDGLADF	TGTGCCAGCAGCTTAGATGACGGACTAGCGGACTTC	TRBV7-3	-	TRBJ2-5	TRBD2
CATRLSWGDTDTQYF	TGTGCCACCAGGCTTAGTTGGGGAGACACAGATACGCAGTATTTT	TRBV15	-	TRBJ2-3	-
CATSREGTGELFF	TGTGCCACAAGCAGGGAGGGCACCGGGGAGCTGTTTTTT	TRBV6-5	-	TRBJ2-2	TRBD2
CASSPAGEEPLETQYF	TGTGCCAGCAGCCCGGCGGGGGAGGAGCCTTTAGAGACCCAGTACTTC	TRBV5-6	-	TRBJ2-5	TRBD2
CASSKAGQTYEQYF	TGTGCCAGCAGCAAAGCGGGACAAACCTACGAGCAGTACTTC	TRBV7-9	-	TRBJ2-7	-
CASSLAHGTETQYF	TGCGCCAGCAGCCTAGCGCATGGAACGGAGACCCAGTACTTC	TRBV5-1	-	TRBJ2-5	-
CASSVGTSGRATYNEQFF	TGTGCCAGCAGCGTAGGTACTAGCGGGAGGGCGACGTACAATGAGCAGTTCTTC	TRBV9	-	TRBJ2-1	TRBD2
CSVEDRGGRGNGEQYF	TGCAGCGTTGAAGATCGGGGGGGACGTGGTAACGGGGAGCAGTACTTC	TRBV29-1	-	TRBJ2-7	TRBD2
CASTRGPEYTEAFF	TGCGCCAGCACCAGGGGGCCGGAGTACACTGAAGCTTTCTTT	TRBV5-1	-	TRBJ1-1	TRBD1
CASSLSRAGEAFF	TGTGCCAGCAGTTTAAGCCGGGCGGGCGAAGCTTTCTTT	TRBV28	-	TRBJ1-1	-
CASRSGSGRANEQFF	TGTGCCAGCAGAAGCGGCAGCGGGAGGGCGAATGAGCAGTTCTTC	TRBV19	-	TRBJ2-1	TRBD2